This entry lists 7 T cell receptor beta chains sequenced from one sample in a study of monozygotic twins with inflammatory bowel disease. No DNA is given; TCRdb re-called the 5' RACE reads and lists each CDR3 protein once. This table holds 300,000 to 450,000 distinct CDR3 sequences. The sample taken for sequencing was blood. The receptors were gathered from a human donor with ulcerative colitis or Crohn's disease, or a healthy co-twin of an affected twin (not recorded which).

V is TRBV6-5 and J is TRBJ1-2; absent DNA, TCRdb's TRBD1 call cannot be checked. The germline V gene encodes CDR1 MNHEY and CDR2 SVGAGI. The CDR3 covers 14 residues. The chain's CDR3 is CASSYSLSGSGYTF.

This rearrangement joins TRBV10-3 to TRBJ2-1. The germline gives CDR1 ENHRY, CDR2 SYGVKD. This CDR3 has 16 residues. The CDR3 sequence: CAISDSLNGPYNEQFF.

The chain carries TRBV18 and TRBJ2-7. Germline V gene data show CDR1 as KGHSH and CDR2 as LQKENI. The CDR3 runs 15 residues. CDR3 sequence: CASSPDRGGPYEQYF.

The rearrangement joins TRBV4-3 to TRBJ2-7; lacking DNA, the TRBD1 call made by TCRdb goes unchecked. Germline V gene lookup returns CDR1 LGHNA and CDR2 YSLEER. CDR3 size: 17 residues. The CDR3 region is CASSQAAGQGESYEQYF.

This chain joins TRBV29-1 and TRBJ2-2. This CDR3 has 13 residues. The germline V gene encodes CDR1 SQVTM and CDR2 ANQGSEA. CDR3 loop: CSVVGINTGELFF.

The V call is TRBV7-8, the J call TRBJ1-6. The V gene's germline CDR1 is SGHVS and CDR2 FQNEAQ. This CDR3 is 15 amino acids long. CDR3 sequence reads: CASSLEELYNSPLHF. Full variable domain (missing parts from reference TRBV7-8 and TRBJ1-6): GAGVSQSPRYKVAKRGQDVALRCDPISGHVSLFWYQQALGQGPEFLTYFQNEAQLDKSGLPSDRFFAERPEGSVSTLKIQRTQQEDSAVYLCASSLEELYNSPLHFGNGTRLTVT.

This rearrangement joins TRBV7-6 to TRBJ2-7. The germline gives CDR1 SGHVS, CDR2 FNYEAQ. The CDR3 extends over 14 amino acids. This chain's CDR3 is CASSSAAVAYEQYF.